These T cell receptor beta chains were read from a single sample in a study of blood T cell repertoires in COVID-19. Profiled with immunoSEQ multiplex PCR; TCRdb holds only in-frame clones, not every one. The table shows 80,000 or so clones, with roughly 81% occurring only once. Sample: peripheral blood. The receptors were sampled from a man aged 55 to 70 with COVID-19, enrolled during active disease. Both conserved end residues are part of each CDR3.

J gene | V gene | CDR3 protein
TRBJ2-2 | TRBV7-2 | CASSSHRQSGELFF
TRBJ2-3 | TRBV18 | CASSPVYETSGSTDTQYF
TRBJ1-2 | TRBV3-1/TRBV3-2 | CASSGQGYYGYTF
TRBJ1-5 | TRBV12-2 | CASRYGVGVGYTDGQPQHF
TRBJ2-5 | TRBV5-1 | CASSPLASGETQYF
TRBJ2-6 | TRBV19 | CASSTAGANVLTF
TRBJ1-1 | TRBV21-1 | CASSARLQGARIEAFF
TRBJ2-1 | TRBV24-1 | CATSDLWTGGIYEQFF
TRBJ1-1 | TRBV7-9 | CASRTQDINTEAFF
TRBJ2-1 | TRBV5-1 | CASSTNRDYLNEQFF
TRBJ1-2 | TRBV9 | CASSGQRTAQPVYGYTF
TRBJ2-7 | TRBV12-3/TRBV12-4 | CASRRDGREQYF
TRBJ1-1 | TRBV5-1 | CASSPRAGKVAGYTEAFF
TRBJ2-2 | TRBV7-2 | CASSLDLSGELFF
TRBJ2-2 | TRBV24-1 | CATSDLQSSQGPNTGELFF
TRBJ2-5 | TRBV24-1 | CATSESSGIQETQYF
TRBJ1-4 | TRBV19 | CASISLGATNEKLFF
TRBJ1-4 | TRBV5-6 | CASSTDRLRGEKLFF
TRBJ1-1 | TRBV10-1 | CASSESTALRGHRATEAFF
TRBJ2-7 | TRBV3-1/TRBV3-2 | CASSQETGNYEQYF
TRBJ2-1 | TRBV15 | CATSRDGATASNEQFF
TRBJ2-7 | TRBV19 | CASSILTGGDLNEQYF
TRBJ1-2 | TRBV28 | CASSFGGRGGYTF
TRBJ2-3 | TRBV3-1/TRBV3-2 | CASSLGLAVQFTDTQYF
TRBJ2-3 | TRBV9 | CASSVIADSTDTQYF
TRBJ2-1 | TRBV19 | CASSRGILAGGFNEQFF
TRBJ2-2 | TRBV2 | CASRDRGPGELFF
TRBJ1-6 | TRBV6-5 | CASRGGTGKDSPLHF
TRBJ1-2 | TRBV2 | CASSEAWGLTGQGYGYTF
TRBJ1-4 | TRBV28 | CASRTGTEKLFF
TRBJ2-2 | TRBV19 | CASSLRTSGAGELFF
TRBJ1-3 | TRBV4-2 | CASSQDWGLGNTIYF
TRBJ2-5 | TRBV5-4 | CASSLLGLADWKETQYF
TRBJ2-7 | TRBV11-2 | CASRTQTGAYEQYF
TRBJ1-6 | TRBV10-3 | CAIRTELSYNSPLHF
TRBJ1-3 | TRBV19 | CASNRGGNTIYF
TRBJ1-1 | TRBV24-1 | CATSDPGINCTEAFF
TRBJ1-4 | TRBV5-5 | CASSSGPFKLFF
TRBJ2-2 | TRBV10-3 | CAISRQGLDTGELFF
TRBJ2-5 | TRBV2 | CASSATGFQETQYF
TRBJ1-4 | TRBV5-1 | CASSSGRTATNEKLFF
TRBJ1-2 | TRBV2 | CASTWTGDGYTF
TRBJ2-7 | TRBV24-1 | CATSDSTGREGLYEQYF
TRBJ1-6 | TRBV20-1 | CSASTGLDNSPLHF
TRBJ1-1 | TRBV24-1 | CATSDARTGDTEAFF
TRBJ1-2 | TRBV27 | CASSLWEGHGYTF
TRBJ2-3 | TRBV6-2/TRBV6-3 | CASSYSGLAGEEDTQYF
TRBJ1-6 | TRBV30 | CAWSTQGEWYSPLHF
TRBJ1-2 | TRBV19 | CASSISAGTDYGYTF
TRBJ2-3 | TRBV7-9 | CASSLSGQHTDTQYF
TRBJ2-3 | TRBV5-5 | CASSLDEGALTQYF
TRBJ1-2 | TRBV9 | CASSVAAGSPGGYTF
TRBJ1-5 | TRBV11-2 | CASSLQPGLDQPQHF
TRBJ1-4 | TRBV5-1 | CASSFGNRDGNEKLFF
TRBJ2-3 | TRBV2 | CASRGTTSTDTQYF
TRBJ2-1 | TRBV2 | CASSSLAGGVYNEQFF